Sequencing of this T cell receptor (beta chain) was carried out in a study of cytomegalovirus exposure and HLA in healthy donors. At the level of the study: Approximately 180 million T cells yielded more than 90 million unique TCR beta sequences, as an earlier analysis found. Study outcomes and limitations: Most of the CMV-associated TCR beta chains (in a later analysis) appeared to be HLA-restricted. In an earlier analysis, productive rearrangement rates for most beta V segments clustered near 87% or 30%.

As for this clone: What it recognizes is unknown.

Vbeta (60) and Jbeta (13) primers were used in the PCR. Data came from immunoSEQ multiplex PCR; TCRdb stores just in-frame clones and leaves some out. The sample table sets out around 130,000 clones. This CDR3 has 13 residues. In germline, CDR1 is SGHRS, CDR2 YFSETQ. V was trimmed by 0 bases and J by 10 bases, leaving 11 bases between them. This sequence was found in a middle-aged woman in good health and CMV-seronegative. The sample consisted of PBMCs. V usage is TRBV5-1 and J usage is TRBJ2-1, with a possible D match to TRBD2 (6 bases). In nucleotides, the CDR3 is TGCGCCAGCAGCTTGGTTGGGGGAGGCGAGCAGTTCTTC. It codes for CASSLVGGGEQFF. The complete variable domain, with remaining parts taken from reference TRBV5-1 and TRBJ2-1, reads KAGVTQTPRYLIKTRGQQVTLSCSPISGHRSVSWYQQTPGQGLQFLFEYFSETQRNKGNFPGRFSGRQFSNSRSEMNVSTLELGDSALYLCASSLVGGGEQFFGPGTRLTVL.